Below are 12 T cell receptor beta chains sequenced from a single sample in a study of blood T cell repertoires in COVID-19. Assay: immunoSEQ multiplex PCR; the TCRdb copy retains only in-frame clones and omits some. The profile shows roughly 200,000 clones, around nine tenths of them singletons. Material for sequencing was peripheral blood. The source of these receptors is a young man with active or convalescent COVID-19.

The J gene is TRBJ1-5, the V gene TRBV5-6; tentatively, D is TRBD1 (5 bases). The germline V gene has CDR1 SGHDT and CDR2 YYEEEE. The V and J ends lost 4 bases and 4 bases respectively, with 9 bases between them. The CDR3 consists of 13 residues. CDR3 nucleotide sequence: TGTGCCAGCAGCGGCGGGGGAAATCAGCCCCAGCATTTT. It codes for CASSGGGNQPQHF. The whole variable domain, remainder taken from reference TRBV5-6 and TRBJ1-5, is DAGVTQSPTHLIKTRGQQVTLRCSPKSGHDTVSWYQQALGQGPQFIFQYYEEEERQRGNFPDRFSGHQFPNYSSELNVNALLLGDSALYLCASSGGGNQPQHFGDGTRLSIL.

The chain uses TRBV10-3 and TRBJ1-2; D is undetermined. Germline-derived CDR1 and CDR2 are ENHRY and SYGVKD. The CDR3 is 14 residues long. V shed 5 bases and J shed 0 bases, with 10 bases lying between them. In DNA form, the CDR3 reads TGTGCCATCAGTAAAGACGGGTCTAACTATGGCTACACCTTC. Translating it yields CAISKDGSNYGYTF.

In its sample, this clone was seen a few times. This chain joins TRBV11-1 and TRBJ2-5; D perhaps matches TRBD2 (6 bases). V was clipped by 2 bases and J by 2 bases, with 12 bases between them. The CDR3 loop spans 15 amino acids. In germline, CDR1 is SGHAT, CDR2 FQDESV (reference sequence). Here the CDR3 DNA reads TGTGCCAGCAGCTTACTGGGACTGACGCAAGAGACCCAGTACTTC. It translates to CASSLLGLTQETQYF.

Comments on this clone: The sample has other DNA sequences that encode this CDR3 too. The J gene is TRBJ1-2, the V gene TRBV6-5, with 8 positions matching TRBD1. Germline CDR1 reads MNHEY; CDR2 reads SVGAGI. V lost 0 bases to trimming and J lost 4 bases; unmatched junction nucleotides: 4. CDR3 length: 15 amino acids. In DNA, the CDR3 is TGTGCCAGCAGTTACTCCGGACAGGGTGGCTATGGCTACACCTTC. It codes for CASSYSGQGGYGYTF.

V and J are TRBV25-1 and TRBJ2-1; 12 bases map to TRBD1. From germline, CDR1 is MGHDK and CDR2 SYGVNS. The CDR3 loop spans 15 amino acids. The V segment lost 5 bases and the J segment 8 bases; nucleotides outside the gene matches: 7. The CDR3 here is CASSKPGQGAYEQFF. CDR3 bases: TGTGCCAGCAGTAAACCGGGACAGGGGGCGTATGAGCAGTTCTTC.

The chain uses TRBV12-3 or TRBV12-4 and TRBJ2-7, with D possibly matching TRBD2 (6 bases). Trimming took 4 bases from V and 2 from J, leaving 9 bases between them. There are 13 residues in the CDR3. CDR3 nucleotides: TGTGCCAGCAGTTGGGGGGTCACCTACGAGCAGTACTTC. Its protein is CASSWGVTYEQYF.

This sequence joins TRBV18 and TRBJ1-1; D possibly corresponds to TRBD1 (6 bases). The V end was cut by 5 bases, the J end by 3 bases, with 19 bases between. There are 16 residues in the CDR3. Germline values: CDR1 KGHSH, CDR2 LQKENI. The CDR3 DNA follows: TGTGCCAGCTCATCGACATCTCAGGGGTGGGACACTGAAGCTTTCTTT. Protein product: CASSSTSQGWDTEAFF. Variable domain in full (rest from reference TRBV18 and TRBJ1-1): NAGVMQNPRHLVRRRGQEARLRCSPMKGHSHVYWYRQLPEEGLKFMVYLQKENIIDESGMPKERFSAEFPKEGPSILRIQQVVRGDSAAYFCASSSTSQGWDTEAFFGQGTRLTVV.

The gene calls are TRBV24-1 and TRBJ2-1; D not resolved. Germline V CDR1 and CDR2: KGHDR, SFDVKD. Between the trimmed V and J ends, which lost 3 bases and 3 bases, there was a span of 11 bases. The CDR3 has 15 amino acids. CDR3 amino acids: CATSDAASIYNEQFF. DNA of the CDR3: TGTGCCACCAGTGATGCGGCGAGTATCTACAATGAGCAGTTCTTC.

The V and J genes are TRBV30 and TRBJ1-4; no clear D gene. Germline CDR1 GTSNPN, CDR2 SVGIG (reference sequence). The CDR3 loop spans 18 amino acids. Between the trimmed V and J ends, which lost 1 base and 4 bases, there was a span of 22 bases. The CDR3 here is CAWSGIARERELNEKLFF. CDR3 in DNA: TGTGCCTGGAGTGGAATAGCCCGGGAACGGGAGCTTAATGAAAAACTGTTTTTT.

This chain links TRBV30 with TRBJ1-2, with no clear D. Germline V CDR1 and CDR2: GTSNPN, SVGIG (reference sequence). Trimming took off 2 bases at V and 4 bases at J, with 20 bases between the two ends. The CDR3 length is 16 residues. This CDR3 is CAWSRRLSPSGYGYTF. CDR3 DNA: TGTGCCTGGAGTAGACGCCTGTCGCCTTCAGGCTATGGCTACACCTTC.

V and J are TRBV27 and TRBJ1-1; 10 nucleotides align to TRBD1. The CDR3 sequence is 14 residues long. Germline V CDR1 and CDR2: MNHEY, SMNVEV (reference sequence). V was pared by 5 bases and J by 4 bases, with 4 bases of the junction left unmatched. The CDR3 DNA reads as TGTGCCAGCAGTCTCAGGACAGGGGGCACTGAAGCTTTCTTT. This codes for CASSLRTGGTEAFF.

The CDR3 reads CAWRQTQGNHYGYTF. As DNA, the CDR3 is TGTGCCTGGAGGCAGACACAGGGGAACCACTATGGCTACACCTTC. The chain employs TRBV30 and TRBJ1-2; 7 bases align to TRBD1. After removal of 3 bases from V and 3 bases from J, the junction contained 10 bases not matched to a gene. Germline-derived CDR1 and CDR2 are GTSNPN and SVGIG (reference sequence). This CDR3 spans 15 amino acids.